The subject of this entry is one T cell receptor beta chain. Its antigen is currently unknown. This sample was taken from a study of shared clonotypes between healthy human individuals. It was into CD45RA+ naive and CD45RA-negative memory subsets that the CD4+ cells were split. The data were produced by immunoSEQ multiplex PCR, yet TCRdb's version contains in-frame clones alone and is incomplete. Of 1,500,000 or so clones listed, roughly 96% are singletons. General observations from the study: For sorted subsets, rarefaction showed incomplete sequencing despite large depth. Limitation of the genetic and exposure-history diversity represented came from the few donors. Naive subsets, compared against memory subsets, generally had larger estimated richness values.

Germline CDR1 reads SGHAT; CDR2 reads FQNNGV. This CDR3 is built from 16 residues. Trimming pared 1 base from V and 4 bases from J, leaving 13 bases between. The chain joins TRBV11-2 to TRBJ1-4; tentatively, D is TRBD1 (5 bases). Sequenced sample: naive CD4+ T cells sorted from blood. This sample's subset: CD45RA+ positively selected. This clonotype originated in a man younger than 45 in good health. The CDR3 loop is CASSLGGAGSNEKLFF. The CDR3 DNA reads as TGTGCCAGCAGCTTAGGAGGGGCTGGGAGTAATGAAAAACTGTTTTTT.